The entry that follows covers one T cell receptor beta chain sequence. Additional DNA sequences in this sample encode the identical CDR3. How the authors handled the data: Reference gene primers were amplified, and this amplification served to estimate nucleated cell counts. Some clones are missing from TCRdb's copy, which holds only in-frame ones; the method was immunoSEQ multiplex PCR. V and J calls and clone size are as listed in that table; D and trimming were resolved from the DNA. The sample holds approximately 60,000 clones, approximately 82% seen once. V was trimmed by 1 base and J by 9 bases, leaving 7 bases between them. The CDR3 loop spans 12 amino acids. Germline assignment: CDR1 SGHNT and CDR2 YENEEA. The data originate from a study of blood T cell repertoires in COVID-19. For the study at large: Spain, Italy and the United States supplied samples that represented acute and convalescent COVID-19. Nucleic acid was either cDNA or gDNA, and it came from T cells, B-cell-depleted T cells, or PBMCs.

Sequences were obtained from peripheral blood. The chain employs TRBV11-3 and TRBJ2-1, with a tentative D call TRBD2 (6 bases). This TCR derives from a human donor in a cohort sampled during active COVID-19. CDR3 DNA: TGTGCCAGCAGCTTAGTCGGGGGTGAGCAGTTCTTC. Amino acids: CASSLVGGEQFF.